This TCR beta chain was recovered during a study of T cell responses to AZD1222 COVID-19 vaccine. The assay was immunoSEQ multiplex PCR, and TCRdb's table has in-frame clones only and misses some. The sample shows about 170,000 clones, around 89% of them seen only once. Germline CDR1 is KGHDR and CDR2 is SFDVKD. This CDR3 is built from 18 residues. V lost 4 bases, J lost 3 bases, and 15 bases stayed unmatched. As concerns this clone: The antigen is undetermined.

Broader study findings: CD4 TCRs covered the whole spike, strongest at regions 160-218 and 743-854. Variant regions that are unmutated are reportedly the target of nearly half of spike-specific TCRs. Spike-specific TCR breadth and depth grew following two AZD1222 doses.

The sequence was obtained from an adult who received the MenACWY meningococcal vaccine as a control. The J gene is TRBJ2-3, the V gene TRBV24-1; 7 bases fit TRBD2. The sequencing here drew on peripheral blood, taken 28 days after the second dose of the MenACWY control vaccine. The CDR3, as DNA: TGTGCCACCAGTGACCAGGGACGGTCTACGGGAGGAACAGATACGCAGTATTTT. Protein: CATSDQGRSTGGTDTQYF.